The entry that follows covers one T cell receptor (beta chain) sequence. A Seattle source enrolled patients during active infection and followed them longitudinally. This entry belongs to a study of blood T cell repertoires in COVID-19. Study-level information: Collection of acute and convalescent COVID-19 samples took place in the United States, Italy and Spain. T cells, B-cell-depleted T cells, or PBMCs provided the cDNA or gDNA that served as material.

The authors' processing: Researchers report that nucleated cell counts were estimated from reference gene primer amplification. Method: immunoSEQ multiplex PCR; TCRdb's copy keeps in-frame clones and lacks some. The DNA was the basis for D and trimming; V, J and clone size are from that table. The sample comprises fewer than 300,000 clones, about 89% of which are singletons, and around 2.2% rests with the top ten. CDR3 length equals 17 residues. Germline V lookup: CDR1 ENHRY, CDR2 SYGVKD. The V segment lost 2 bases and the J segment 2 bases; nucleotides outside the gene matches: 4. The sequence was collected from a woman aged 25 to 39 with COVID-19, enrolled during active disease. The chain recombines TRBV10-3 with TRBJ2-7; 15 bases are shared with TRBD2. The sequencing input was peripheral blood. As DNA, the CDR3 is TGTGCCATCAGTGAGGGACTAGCGGGAGGGCCTGCCTACGAGCAGTACTTC. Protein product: CAISEGLAGGPAYEQYF.